This note documents a single TCR beta chain sequence. The CDR3 consists of 18 residues. The data were produced by immunoSEQ multiplex PCR, yet TCRdb's version contains in-frame clones alone and is incomplete. The table has approximately 61,000 clones, around 79% seen once. The data were taken from a study of blood T cell repertoires in COVID-19. This chain uses TRBV12-2 with TRBJ1-1; the table gives TRBD1 as D, unverified against the DNA. TRBV12-2 is marked as a pseudogene. The origin of this receptor is a human donor in a cohort sampled during active COVID-19. The sequenced material came from peripheral blood. The CDR3 DNA follows: TGTGCAAGTCGCTTAGGAGGGGGACACCCACAGAAGCGGACTGAAGCTTTCTTT. Residues: CASRLGGGHPQKRTEAFF.